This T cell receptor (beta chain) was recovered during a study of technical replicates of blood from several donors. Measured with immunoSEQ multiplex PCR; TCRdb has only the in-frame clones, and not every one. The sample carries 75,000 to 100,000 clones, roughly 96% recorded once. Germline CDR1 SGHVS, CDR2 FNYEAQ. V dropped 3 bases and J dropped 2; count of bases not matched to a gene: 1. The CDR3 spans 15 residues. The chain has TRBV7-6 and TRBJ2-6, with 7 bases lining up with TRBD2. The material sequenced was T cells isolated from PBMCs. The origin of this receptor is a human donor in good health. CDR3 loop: CASSFTSAGANVLTF. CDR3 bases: TGTGCCAGCAGCTTTACTAGCGCTGGGGCCAACGTCCTGACTTTC.